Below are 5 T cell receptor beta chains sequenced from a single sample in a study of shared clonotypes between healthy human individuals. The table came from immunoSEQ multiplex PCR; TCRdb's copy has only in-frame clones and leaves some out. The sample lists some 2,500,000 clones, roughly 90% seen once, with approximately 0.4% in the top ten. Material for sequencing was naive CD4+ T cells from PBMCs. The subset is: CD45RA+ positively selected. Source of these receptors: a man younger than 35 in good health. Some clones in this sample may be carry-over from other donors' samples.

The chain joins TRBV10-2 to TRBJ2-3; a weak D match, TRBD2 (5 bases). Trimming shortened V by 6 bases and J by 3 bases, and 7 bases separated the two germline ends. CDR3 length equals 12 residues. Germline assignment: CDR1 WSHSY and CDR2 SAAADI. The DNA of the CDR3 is TGCGCCAGCAGCGGGGTAACAGATACGCAGTATTTT. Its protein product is CASSGVTDTQYF.

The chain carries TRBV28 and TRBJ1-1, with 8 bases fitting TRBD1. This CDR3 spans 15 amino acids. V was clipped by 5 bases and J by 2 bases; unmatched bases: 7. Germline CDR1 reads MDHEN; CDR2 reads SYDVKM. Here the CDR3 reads CASSTPGGKNTEAFF. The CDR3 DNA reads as TGTGCCAGCAGTACTCCAGGGGGCAAAAACACTGAAGCTTTCTTT. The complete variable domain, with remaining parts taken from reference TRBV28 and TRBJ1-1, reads DVKVTQSSRYLVKRTGEKVFLECVQDMDHENMFWYRQDPGLGLRLIYFSYDVKMKEKGDIPEGYSVSREKKERFSLILESASTNQTSMYLCASSTPGGKNTEAFFGQGTRLTVV.

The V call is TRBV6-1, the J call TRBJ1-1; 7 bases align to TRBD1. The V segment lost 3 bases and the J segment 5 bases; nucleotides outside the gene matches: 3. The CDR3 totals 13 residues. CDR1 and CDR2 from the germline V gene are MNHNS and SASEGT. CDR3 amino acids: CASSEQGQTEAFF. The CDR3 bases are TGTGCCAGCAGTGAGCAGGGACAGACTGAAGCTTTCTTT.

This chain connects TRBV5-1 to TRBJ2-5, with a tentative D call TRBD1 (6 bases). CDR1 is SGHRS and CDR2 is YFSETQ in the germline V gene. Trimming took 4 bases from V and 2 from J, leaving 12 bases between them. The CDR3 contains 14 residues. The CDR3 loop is CASSPDRPQETQYF. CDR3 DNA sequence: TGCGCCAGCAGCCCGGACAGACCTCAAGAGACCCAGTACTTC. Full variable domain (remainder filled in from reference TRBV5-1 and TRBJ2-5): KAGVTQTPRYLIKTRGQQVTLSCSPISGHRSVSWYQQTPGQGLQFLFEYFSETQRNKGNFPGRFSGRQFSNSRSEMNVSTLELGDSALYLCASSPDRPQETQYFGPGTRLLVL.

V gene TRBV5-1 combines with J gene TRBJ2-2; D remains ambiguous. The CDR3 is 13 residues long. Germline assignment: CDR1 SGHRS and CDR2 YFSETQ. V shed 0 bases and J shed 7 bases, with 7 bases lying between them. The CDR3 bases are TGCGCCAGCAGCTTGGACACCTTCGGGGAGCTGTTTTTT. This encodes CASSLDTFGELFF.